The 12 T cell receptor beta chains in this list originate from one sample, sequenced in a study of blood T cell repertoires in COVID-19. Profiling relied on immunoSEQ multiplex PCR, and the TCRdb table lists in-frame clones only, not all of them. This sample has roughly 160,000 clones, with about 84% found just once. Sequenced sample: PBMCs or T cells enriched from blood (not recorded which). All receptors derive from a woman between 40 and 50 years old with acute COVID-19.

As for this clone: Additional DNA sequences in this sample encode the identical CDR3. CDR3 DNA: TGCGCCAGCAGCTTGGATGGCAATAATTCACCCCTCCACTTT. This gives the protein CASSLDGNNSPLHF. The chain carries TRBV5-1 and TRBJ1-6; D ambiguous. Germline loops: CDR1 SGHRS, CDR2 YFSETQ. The CDR3 is 14 amino acids. Trimming took off 0 bases at V and 5 bases at J, with 6 bases between the two ends.

The chain employs TRBV5-1 and TRBJ1-4; the match to TRBD1 covers 7 bases. The CDR3 extends over 15 amino acids. Trimming cost V 2 bases and J 3 bases; bases outside gene matches: 4. Germline-derived CDR1 and CDR2 are SGHRS and YFSETQ. The CDR3 DNA is TGCGCCAGCAGCTTACAGGGGACGGCTAATGAAAAACTGTTTTTT. Translation gives CASSLQGTANEKLFF.

V and J are TRBV6-5 and TRBJ1-2; TRBD1 might be the D (6 bases). CDR1 is MNHEY and CDR2 is SVGAGI in the germline V gene. The V gene lost 6 bases and the J gene lost 2 bases, with 13 bases spanning the gap. This CDR3 is 14 amino acids long. The CDR3 region has the DNA TGTGCCAGCAGCCCCGTCACAGGGAACTATGGCTACACCTTC. This gives the protein CASSPVTGNYGYTF.

In DNA form, the CDR3 reads TGCGCCAGCAGCGGGGGGACTAGCGGGTGGGTCAATGAGCAGTTCTTC. Translating gives CASSGGTSGWVNEQFF. This rearrangement joins TRBV5-1 to TRBJ2-1, with TRBD2 identical over 12 bases. Germline CDR1 is SGHRS and CDR2 is YFSETQ. This CDR3 has 16 amino acids. V lost 4 bases, J lost 6 bases, and 8 bases stayed unmatched.

The chain uses TRBV10-1 and TRBJ2-3; 9 bases agree with TRBD1. CDR1 and CDR2 from the germline V gene are WNHNN and SYGVQD (reference sequence). This CDR3 comprises 15 residues. V gave up 4 bases and J gave up 4 bases; unmatched junction bases: 6. CDR3: CASSAGTGWADTQYF. Here the CDR3 DNA reads TGCGCCAGCAGTGCCGGGACAGGGTGGGCAGATACGCAGTATTTT.

CDR3 residues: CASSYAGGLYEQYF. CDR3 DNA: TGTGCCAGCAGTTACGCGGGAGGCCTTTACGAGCAGTACTTC. V usage is TRBV6-2 or TRBV6-3 and J usage is TRBJ2-7; 8 nucleotides agree with TRBD2. The CDR3 runs to 14 residues. Germline lookup yields CDR1 MNHEY and CDR2 SVGEGT. Unmatched junction bases numbered 4, after V lost 2 bases and J lost 4 bases.

V usage is TRBV7-9 and J usage is TRBJ2-1, with D possibly being TRBD2 (5 bases). Per germline, CDR1 SEHNR and CDR2 FQNEAQ (reference sequence). The CDR3 totals 13 residues. Trimming shortened V by 5 bases and J by 6 bases, and 11 bases separated the two germline ends. The CDR3 protein is CASSTGSLNEQFF. As DNA, the CDR3 is TGTGCCAGCAGCACGGGATCTCTCAATGAGCAGTTCTTC.

V and J are TRBV9 and TRBJ2-7; D may be TRBD2 (5 bases). V lost 1 base, J lost 0 bases, and 11 bases lay in between. Germline CDR1 SGDLS, CDR2 YYNGEE. The CDR3 loop spans 15 amino acids. CDR3 sequence: CASSVSGASSYEQYF. As DNA, the CDR3 is TGTGCCAGCAGCGTAAGCGGCGCTAGCTCCTACGAGCAGTACTTC.

The V call is TRBV2, the J call TRBJ1-5, with a tentative D call TRBD1 (6 bases). V was cut by 3 bases and J by 3 bases, with 15 bases left in between. CDR1 and CDR2 (germline): SNHLY, FYNNEI. The CDR3 is 16 residues long. CDR3 loop: CASSDGQTYYNQPQHF. In nucleotides, the CDR3 is TGTGCCAGCAGTGATGGACAGACTTACTACAATCAGCCCCAGCATTTT.

V gene TRBV6-1 combines with J gene TRBJ2-1, with 8 nucleotides matching TRBD1. This CDR3 is built from 15 residues. V dropped 2 bases and J dropped 6; count of bases not matched to a gene: 6. Germline V gene data show CDR1 as MNHNS and CDR2 as SASEGT. CDR3 protein: CASSELSGGFNEQFF. The CDR3 DNA follows: TGTGCCAGCAGTGAATTGTCAGGGGGCTTCAATGAGCAGTTCTTC.

A word on this clone: A much larger clonotype is one base distant, so this may be a read error. The chain links TRBV7-2 to TRBJ2-1, with no clear D. The germline V and J ends were trimmed by 1 base and 5 bases, with 6 bases remaining between them. The CDR3 contains 13 residues. Germline-derived CDR1 and CDR2 are SGHTA and FQGNSA. The CDR3 region is CASSLDGDNEQFF. In nucleotides, the CDR3 is TGTGCCAGCAGCTTAGACGGAGACAATGAGCAGTTCTTC.

In DNA form, the CDR3 reads TGTGCCAGCAGCCAAGAGTATTCCGGGACCTACAATGAGCAGTTCTTC. This translates into CASSQEYSGTYNEQFF. The chain couples TRBV4-2 to TRBJ2-1, with D tentatively TRBD2 (5 bases). Per germline, CDR1 LGHNA and CDR2 YNFKEQ. This CDR3 has 16 amino acids. V was cut by 0 bases and J by 2 bases, with 11 bases left in between.